The sample holds a few counts of the clone carrying this TCR beta chain. The data stem from a study of T-cell memory formation after mild COVID-19. This CDR3 is 14 amino acids long. Germline V gene sequence: CDR1 MNHNY, CDR2 SVGAGI (reference sequence). Deletions cut 6 bases from V and 6 bases from J, with 18 bases between. Via MiXCR, TCRdb re-called the 5' RACE reads, giving one row per CDR3 protein. This table has roughly 120,000 distinct CDR3 sequences, roughly 15% appearing once. The V gene is TRBV6-6, the J gene TRBJ2-7, with TRBD1 as a possible D gene (6 bases). The TCR comes from an adult woman who had mild COVID-19 (a few samples of this study predate the infection). Cell type and time point are not known. Input material: PBMCs or a T cell subset sorted from them (not recorded which). This CDR3 reads CASSPNTGSREQYF. The CDR3 DNA reads TGTGCCAGCAGCCCCAACACAGGGTCCCGCGAGCAGTACTTC.